This T cell receptor (beta chain) originates from a study of T-cell memory formation after mild COVID-19. Study results and limitations: Unconfirmed was the SARS-CoV-2 specificity of second-wave clones that peaked on day 37.

TCRdb analysed the 5' RACE reads with MiXCR anew, one entry per CDR3 protein. The data hold approximately 480,000 distinct CDR3 sequences, with about 20% observed a single time. Germline-derived CDR1 and CDR2 are GTSNPN and SVGIG (reference sequence). The CDR3 spans 16 residues. V lost 1 base, J lost 3 bases, and 8 bases stayed unmatched. A note on this clonotype: The antigen remains undetermined.

This clonotype originated in an adult woman who had mild COVID-19 (a few samples of this study predate the infection). Cell type and time point are not known. The sequencing input was PBMCs or a T cell subset sorted from them (not recorded which). V is TRBV30 and J is TRBJ2-1, with TRBD2 matching over 8 bases. CDR3 sequence: CAWSGAAGGYYNEQFF. The CDR3 DNA reads TGTGCCTGGAGTGGGGCGGCGGGAGGATACTACAATGAGCAGTTCTTC.